These 13 T cell receptor beta chains share one sample of origin, sequenced in a study of shared clonotypes between healthy human individuals (dated by TCRdb to the early 2020s). Libraries were built with the immunoSEQ multiplex PCR assay. TCRdb took this table from immuneACCESS and kept in-frame rearrangements with V and J called. Such tables lack part of the clones; where checked against another copy, unresolved V genes explain under half of the gap, and the rest is unexplained. Across this sample there are about 320,000 clones, with around 86% seen only once. In total, the top ten clones hold about 17% of the sample. The sample consisted of memory CD8+ T cells sorted from blood. The label giving this sample's cell subset or site can be read as: CD45RO+ cells pooled with CCR7-negative TemRA cells. The receptors derive from a man aged 18 to 30 in good health.

This chain joins TRBV5-4 and TRBJ1-4; D is unresolved. CDR1 is SGHNT and CDR2 is YYREEE in the germline V gene (reference sequence). The CDR3 extends over 12 amino acids. Trimming took off 3 bases at V and 11 bases at J, with 11 bases between the two ends. In DNA form, the CDR3 reads TGTGCCAGCAGCTCAAATAAGGAGAAACTGTTTTTT. Translation: CASSSNKEKLFF. The full variable domain, its missing parts supplied by reference TRBV5-4 and TRBJ1-4, is ETGVTQSPTHLIKTRGQQVTLRCSSQSGHNTVSWYQQALGQGPQFIFQYYREEENGRGNFPPRFSGLQFPNYSSELNVNALELDDSALYLCASSSNKEKLFFGSGTQLSVL.

V and J are TRBV4-3 and TRBJ2-5, with D perhaps TRBD1 (6 bases). The CDR3 is 17 residues long. Looked up from germline, CDR1 is LGHNA and CDR2 is YSLEER. The V end was cut by 0 bases, the J end by 2 bases, with 16 bases between. CDR3 sequence reads: CASSQDHAGTPQETQYF. The DNA for the CDR3 is TGCGCCAGCAGCCAAGATCACGCCGGGACACCTCAAGAGACCCAGTACTTC.

The chain employs TRBV6-1 and TRBJ1-2, with D unclear. V dropped 3 bases and J dropped 6 bases, with 11 bases sitting between them. The CDR3 contains 13 residues. Germline V lookup: CDR1 MNHNS, CDR2 SASEGT. DNA for the CDR3: TGTGCCAGCAGTGATTCTCCAACGGATGGCTACACCTTC. The encoded protein is CASSDSPTDGYTF.

This chain joins TRBV28 and TRBJ1-2; 12 bases line up with TRBD1. This CDR3 has 13 amino acids. In germline, CDR1 is MDHEN, CDR2 SYDVKM. V lost 7 bases and J lost 8; bases outside the gene matches: 5. CDR3 protein: CASTSGTGGGYTF. The CDR3 coding sequence is TGTGCCAGCACATCCGGGACAGGGGGCGGCTACACCTTC.

The chain recombines TRBV18 with TRBJ1-1; no clear D. Germline CDR1 and CDR2: KGHSH and LQKENI. The V gene lost 0 bases and the J gene lost 6 bases, with 11 bases spanning the gap. The CDR3 contains 14 residues. The chain's CDR3 is CASSPPGGWAEAFF. CDR3 coding DNA: TGTGCCAGCTCACCACCAGGTGGTTGGGCTGAAGCTTTCTTT.

The V and J genes are TRBV6-7 and TRBJ2-7, with TRBD2 identical over 10 bases. TRBV6-7 is flagged as an ORF with uncertain function. The CDR3 totals 16 residues. The junction had 9 bases not matched to a gene; V was cut back by 5 bases and J by 2 bases. The CDR3 coding sequence is TGTGCCAGCAGTCCTACGACTAGCGGGTCGCCCTACGAGCAGTACTTC. Translated: CASSPTTSGSPYEQYF.

The gene calls are TRBV6-1 and TRBJ2-1, with D tentatively TRBD2 (5 bases). Germline CDR1 and CDR2: MNHNS and SASEGT. This CDR3 is built from 14 residues. The V and J ends lost 3 bases and 8 bases respectively, with 14 bases between them. The DNA for the CDR3 is TGTGCCAGCAGTGACTACGCTAGCAGCGATGAGCAGTTCTTC. Translating gives CASSDYASSDEQFF.

This CDR3 reads CASSSGTGYEQYF. In nucleotides, the CDR3 is TGTGCCAGCAGTTCGGGTACAGGATACGAGCAGTACTTC. The chain uses TRBV6-5 and TRBJ2-7; D possibly corresponds to TRBD1 (5 bases). Germline V gene sequence: CDR1 MNHEY, CDR2 SVGAGI. This CDR3 contains 13 residues. Between the trimmed V and J ends, which lost 4 bases and 4 bases, there was a span of 11 bases.

V and J are TRBV5-1 and TRBJ2-5; tentatively, D is TRBD2 (6 bases). The CDR3 contains 15 residues. Trimming removed 7 bases from V and 4 bases from J, with 20 bases in between. The germline CDR1 and CDR2 sequences are SGHRS and YFSETQ. CDR3: CASGPGGVSGETQYF. CDR3 nucleotides: TGCGCCAGCGGGCCGGGCGGGGTCAGTGGAGAGACCCAGTACTTC. The full variable domain, rest sourced from reference TRBV5-1 and TRBJ2-5, is KAGVTQTPRYLIKTRGQQVTLSCSPISGHRSVSWYQQTPGQGLQFLFEYFSETQRNKGNFPGRFSGRQFSNSRSEMNVSTLELGDSALYLCASGPGGVSGETQYFGPGTRLLVL.

There are a few counts of this clone. The rearrangement joins TRBV7-2 to TRBJ2-3; D possibly matches TRBD1 or TRBD2 (5 bases each). V was pared by 5 bases and J by 2 bases, with 17 bases between. CDR1 and CDR2 (germline): SGHTA, FQGNSA. This CDR3 is built from 16 residues. CDR3 sequence reads: CASSQRGVAHTDTQYF. The CDR3 nucleotides read TGTGCCAGCAGCCAACGAGGGGTGGCTCACACAGATACGCAGTATTTT. Together with reference TRBV7-2 and TRBJ2-3, the CDR3 gives the full variable domain: GAGVSQSPSNKVTEKGKDVELRCDPISGHTALYWYRQSLGQGLEFLIYFQGNSAPDKSGLPSDRFSAERTGGSVSTLTIQRTQQEDSAVYLCASSQRGVAHTDTQYFGPGTRLTVL.

V usage is TRBV7-6 and J usage is TRBJ2-1; perhaps TRBD2 as D (6 bases). Germline V CDR1 and CDR2: SGHVS, FNYEAQ. The CDR3 spans 16 residues. The V and J ends lost 1 base and 4 bases respectively, with 14 bases between them. The CDR3 nucleotides read TGTGCCAGCAGCTTAGGGGCGGGAAAAGGGTACAATGAGCAGTTCTTC. The encoded protein is CASSLGAGKGYNEQFF.

The chain combines TRBV11-2 with TRBJ1-1, with unresolved D. Trimming shortened V by 3 bases and J by 4 bases, and 15 bases separated the two germline ends. The germline gives CDR1 SGHAT, CDR2 FQNNGV. This CDR3 is 15 amino acids long. The CDR3, as DNA: TGTGCCAGCAGCTTGGATCCGGGGATTAGCACTGAAGCTTTCTTT. Translation: CASSLDPGISTEAFF.

The rearrangement uses TRBV2 and TRBJ2-7; D possibly uses TRBD1 or TRBD2 (5 bases each). CDR3 length: 11 residues. CDR1 is SNHLY and CDR2 is FYNNEI in the germline V gene. V dropped 7 bases and J dropped 5 bases, with 9 bases sitting between them. The CDR3 loop is CASIGAHEQYF. For the CDR3, the DNA is TGTGCCAGCATCGGGGCTCACGAGCAGTACTTC.